This entry lists 13 T cell receptor beta chains sequenced from one sample in a study of blood T cell repertoires in COVID-19. Some clones are missing from TCRdb's copy, which holds only in-frame ones; the method was immunoSEQ multiplex PCR. This table has about 200,000 clones, 70% to 90% appearing once. The specimen was peripheral blood. The receptor source for this set is a man in his sixties with active or convalescent COVID-19.

This chain links TRBV6-5 with TRBJ1-4, with D possibly matching TRBD1 (6 bases). Germline CDR1 is MNHEY and CDR2 is SVGAGI. The CDR3 runs 14 residues. With 6 bases removed from V and 4 bases from J, the gap between germline ends came to 12 bases. CDR3 region: CASSRDRINEKLFF. The CDR3 DNA follows: TGTGCCAGCAGCCGAGACAGGATTAATGAAAAACTGTTTTTT.

J is TRBJ2-2 and V is TRBV11-2, with 9 bases that match TRBD1. With V trimmed by 6 bases and J by 7 bases, 9 bases remained unmatched. Germline assignment: CDR1 SGHAT and CDR2 FQNNGV. This CDR3 has 15 amino acids. The CDR3 DNA reads TGTGCCAGCAGTTCTCTGGGACAGGGCAACGGGGAGCTGTTTTTT. It codes for CASSSLGQGNGELFF.

This chain links TRBV6-5 with TRBJ2-2; perhaps TRBD1 as D (5 bases). Germline loops: CDR1 MNHEY, CDR2 SVGAGI. Trimming removed 6 bases at V and 7 bases at J, with 12 bases between. The length of the CDR3 is 13 residues. Here the CDR3 DNA reads TGTGCCAGCAGGGTGAACAGGAACGGGGAGCTGTTTTTT. The encoded protein is CASRVNRNGELFF.

The chain's CDR3 is CASSPTHRGNTEAFF. The DNA of the CDR3 is TGTGCCAGCAGTCCAACCCATCGAGGGAACACTGAAGCTTTCTTT. V gene TRBV2 combines with J gene TRBJ1-1, with D uncertain. This CDR3 contains 15 residues. V was trimmed by 5 bases and J by 1 base, leaving 14 bases between them. The germline V gene has CDR1 SNHLY and CDR2 FYNNEI.

This chain links TRBV9 with TRBJ2-7, with TRBD1 identical over 9 bases. This CDR3 comprises 13 residues. CDR1 SGDLS and CDR2 YYNGEE come from the germline V gene. Trimming at V came to 9 bases and at J to 5 bases, leaving 9 bases not matched to a gene. This chain's CDR3 is CAIIRDREHEQYF. For the CDR3, the DNA is TGTGCCATTATCCGGGACAGGGAACACGAGCAGTACTTC.

The chain has TRBV6-5 and TRBJ1-1, with D perhaps TRBD1 (5 bases). CDR1 and CDR2 (germline): MNHEY, SVGAGI. The CDR3 contains 15 residues. Trimming took 3 bases from V and 11 from J, leaving 22 bases between them. CDR3 bases: TGTGCCAGCAGTTATTTGGGGCAGGGCGTCTTGGGGGCTTTCTTT. It translates to CASSYLGQGVLGAFF.

The genes are TRBV6-5 and TRBJ1-1; possibly TRBD1 for D (5 bases). V was cut by 2 bases and J by 1 base, with 8 bases left in between. The germline CDR1 and CDR2 sequences are MNHEY and SVGAGI. There are 14 residues in the CDR3. The DNA for the CDR3 is TGTGCCAGCAGTTACAGGCAGGGGAACACTGAAGCTTTCTTT. Translation: CASSYRQGNTEAFF.

This sequence joins TRBV7-9 and TRBJ1-2; 7 nucleotides match TRBD1. V lost 7 bases and J lost 4; bases outside the gene matches: 9. The length of the CDR3 is 14 residues. The germline V gene has CDR1 SEHNR and CDR2 FQNEAQ (reference sequence). The CDR3 here is CASTSRTGFYGYTF. CDR3 nucleotide sequence: TGTGCCAGCACCTCGCGGACAGGCTTCTATGGCTACACCTTC.

Turning to this clone: At one end the junction does not follow the germline gene, possibly because of a read error. The rearrangement uses TRBV5-6 and TRBJ1-2, with 8 bases identical to TRBD1. The CDR3 is 11 amino acids. From germline, CDR1 is SGHDT and CDR2 YYEEEE. As DNA, the CDR3 is TGTGCCAGCAGCTTCCCGGGACAGGTCGCCTTC. It encodes CASSFPGQVAF.

This chain joins TRBV2 and TRBJ2-3, with a possible D match to TRBD1 (6 bases). CDR1 is SNHLY and CDR2 is FYNNEI in the germline V gene. V lost 5 bases and J 5 bases, leaving 17 bases between the germline ends. There are 15 residues in the CDR3. CDR3 nucleotides: TGTGCCAGCAGTAAAACAGGGTTAGGTGGAGATACGCAGTATTTT. Protein product: CASSKTGLGGDTQYF. The full variable domain, completed using reference TRBV2 and TRBJ2-3, is EPEVTQTPSHQVTQMGQEVILRCVPISNHLYFYWYRQILGQKVEFLVSFYNNEISEKSEIFDDQFSVERPDGSNFTLKIRSTKLEDSAMYFCASSKTGLGGDTQYFGPGTRLTVL.

This chain uses TRBV5-1 with TRBJ1-1, with a possible D match to TRBD1 (5 bases). Germline V gene sequence: CDR1 SGHRS, CDR2 YFSETQ. V was trimmed by 1 base and J by 6 bases, leaving 16 bases between them. The CDR3 is 15 amino acids. The CDR3 coding sequence is TGCGCCAGCAGCTTGAGTATAGGGGCTACGGCTGAAGCTTTCTTT. Amino acid sequence: CASSLSIGATAEAFF.

The chain links TRBV7-9 to TRBJ1-1; D is uncertain. Germline assignment: CDR1 SEHNR and CDR2 FQNEAQ (reference sequence). V shed 1 base and J shed 1 base, with 19 bases lying between them. There are 18 residues in the CDR3. The CDR3 region is CASSLEGYGAAGNTEAFF. In DNA, the CDR3 is TGTGCCAGCAGCTTAGAGGGATACGGAGCTGCGGGGAACACTGAAGCTTTCTTT. The full variable domain, rest sourced from reference TRBV7-9 and TRBJ1-1, is DTGVSQNPRHKITKRGQNVTFRCDPISEHNRLYWYRQTLGQGPEFLTYFQNEAQLEKSRLLSDRFSAERPKGSFSTLEIQRTEQGDSAMYLCASSLEGYGAAGNTEAFFGQGTRLTVV.

J is TRBJ2-2 and V is TRBV5-1; a possible D gene is TRBD2 (6 bases). The CDR3 sequence is 16 residues long. Germline V gene lookup returns CDR1 SGHRS and CDR2 YFSETQ. V shed 4 bases and J shed 6 bases, with 19 bases lying between them. In DNA, the CDR3 is TGCGCCAGCAGCCGAGGAGGGACGGCAACAGCCGGGGAGCTGTTTTTT. Protein: CASSRGGTATAGELFF.